This entry is about one T cell receptor beta chain. Its cognate antigen is unknown. TCRdb's copy holds only in-frame clones and misses some; the assay was immunoSEQ multiplex PCR. The data show more than 45,000 clones, over 60% seen once. This specimen belongs to a study of OX40 agonist ivuxolimab in advanced cancers. As for the study in general: Anti-PD-1, anti-PD-L1 or anti-CTLA-4 therapy given earlier was allowed, and 35% to 50% had some.

The CDR3 is 11 amino acids. Germline loops: CDR1 MNHEY, CDR2 SVGAGI. V was clipped by 6 bases and J by 1 base, with 4 bases between them. Whole-study findings and limits: Researchers did not determine the expanded peripheral T cells' antigen specificity.

This receptor was identified in an adult with an advanced solid tumor such as melanoma, head and neck, liver or kidney cancer. The sample in question was CD4+ or CD8+ T cells sorted from blood, obtained in a trial of the OX40 agonist ivuxolimab. J is TRBJ2-7 and V is TRBV6-5, with D hard to call. CDR3 region: CASRGSYEQYF. CDR3 DNA: TGTGCCAGCAGGGGATCCTACGAGCAGTACTTC.